The 16 T cell receptor beta chains reported below all come from one sample, sequenced in a study of OX40 agonist ivuxolimab in advanced cancers. The protocol was immunoSEQ multiplex PCR, while the TCRdb copy is restricted to in-frame clones and leaves out a portion. The profile shows 30,000 or so clones, around four fifths of them singletons. The sequencing used CD4+ or CD8+ T cells sorted from blood, collected in a trial of the OX40 agonist ivuxolimab. All receptors come from an adult with an advanced solid tumor such as melanoma, head and neck, liver or kidney cancer.

The V and J genes are TRBV30 and TRBJ2-5, with 10 bases identical to TRBD2. The CDR3 has 14 amino acids. The germline V gene has CDR1 GTSNPN and CDR2 SVGIG (reference sequence). V dropped 3 bases and J dropped 0; count of bases not matched to a gene: 1. In DNA form, the CDR3 reads TGTGCCTGGAGCGGACTAGCGGACCAAGAGACCCAGTACTTC. This sequence encodes CAWSGLADQETQYF.

This clone was observed a handful of times. The chain links TRBV6-5 to TRBJ1-2; TRBD1 matches 7 bases. Trimming at V came to 0 bases and at J to 3 bases, leaving 4 bases not matched to a gene. CDR1 and CDR2 (germline): MNHEY, SVGAGI. This CDR3 is 15 amino acids long. The CDR3: CASSYSGQGDYGYTF. The CDR3 nucleotides read TGTGCCAGCAGTTACTCGGGGCAGGGGGACTATGGCTACACCTTC.

This clone has more than one count but fewer than ten. The chain joins TRBV5-8 to TRBJ2-7; 10 positions match TRBD1. The CDR3 extends over 15 amino acids. Germline CDR1 SGHTS, CDR2 YDEGEE. Unmatched junction bases numbered 7, after V lost 1 base and J lost 6 bases. CDR3 protein: CASSLTTGQGSEQYF. In nucleotides, the CDR3 is TGTGCCAGCAGCTTGACGACGGGACAGGGGTCCGAGCAGTACTTC.

The chain couples TRBV30 to TRBJ2-3, with D perhaps being TRBD1 or TRBD2 (5 bases each). Germline CDR1 reads GTSNPN; CDR2 reads SVGIG (reference sequence). The V end was cut by 0 bases, the J end by 2 bases, with 15 bases between. The length of the CDR3 is 16 residues. The CDR3 sequence is CAWSVLGRASTDTQYF. In nucleotides, the CDR3 is TGTGCCTGGAGTGTATTGGGGCGGGCTTCCACAGATACGCAGTATTTT.

V is TRBV30 and J is TRBJ1-3, with 8 bases identical to TRBD1. There are 14 residues in the CDR3. The V gene's germline CDR1 is GTSNPN and CDR2 SVGIG (reference sequence). Trimming took 3 bases from V and 0 from J; bases not matched to a gene: 1. CDR3 protein: CAWRGTGSGNTIYF. CDR3 bases: TGTGCCTGGAGGGGGACAGGCTCTGGAAACACCATATATTTT. The complete variable domain, with remaining parts taken from reference TRBV30 and TRBJ1-3, reads SQTIHQWPATLVQPVGSPLSLECTVEGTSNPNLYWYRQAAGRGLQLLFYSVGIGQISSEVPQNLSASRPQDRQFILSSKKLLLSDSGFYLCAWRGTGSGNTIYFGEGSWLTVV.

The chain joins TRBV2 to TRBJ2-7, with 10 bases aligning to TRBD1. CDR3 length equals 14 residues. The germline CDR1 and CDR2 sequences are SNHLY and FYNNEI. With 5 bases clipped from V and 2 bases from J, the junction kept 3 bases outside the gene matches. CDR3 in DNA: TGTGCCAGCAGTTGGACAGGGGGTGCCTACGAGCAGTACTTC. Its protein is CASSWTGGAYEQYF.

V and J are TRBV9 and TRBJ1-6; D not resolved. The CDR3 is made up of 13 amino acids. Germline CDR1 SGDLS, CDR2 YYNGEE. With 4 bases removed from V and 7 bases from J, the gap between germline ends came to 9 bases. The CDR3 sequence: CASSPQANSPLHF. In DNA, the CDR3 is TGTGCCAGCAGCCCCCAGGCGAATTCACCCCTCCACTTT.

As regards this clone: A read error is possible here, since a much larger clone lies one base away. The chain employs TRBV5-4 and TRBJ1-2; D may be TRBD1 (5 bases). Trimming cost V 2 bases and J 5 bases, with 19 bases left between them. The CDR3 has 16 amino acids. CDR1 is SGHNT, CDR2 YYREEE, per germline (reference sequence). The CDR3 spells CASSLDSSELSYGYTF. CDR3 DNA sequence: TGTGCCAGCAGCTTAGACAGCAGCGAGCTTTCTTATGGCTACACCTTC.

J is TRBJ1-4 and V is TRBV19, with D hard to call. V lost 7 bases to trimming and J lost 4 bases, with 13 bases between them. Germline V gene lookup returns CDR1 LNHDA and CDR2 SQIVND (reference sequence). The CDR3 length is 14 residues. CDR3 loop: CASTTGNRNEKLFF. Here the CDR3 DNA reads TGTGCCAGTACGACCGGGAACCGTAATGAAAAACTGTTTTTT.

The rearrangement joins TRBV27 to TRBJ1-6, with 8 positions matching TRBD1. This CDR3 has 14 residues. V was clipped by 5 bases and J by 11 bases; unmatched bases: 8. Looked up from germline, CDR1 is MNHEY and CDR2 is SMNVEV (reference sequence). The CDR3 protein is CASSITGGDTPLHF. In DNA, the CDR3 is TGTGCCAGCAGTATCACAGGGGGAGATACACCCCTCCACTTT.

In regard to this clone: One junction end does not reproduce the germline sequence, and a read error may be involved. This sequence joins TRBV12-5 and TRBJ1-1; D not resolved. The CDR3 has 12 amino acids. The germline V gene has CDR1 LGHNT and CDR2 FRNRAP. The CDR3 sequence: CASGLVRSLNLF. Written as DNA, the CDR3 is TGTGCTAGTGGTTTGGTCCGAAGCCTCAACTTATTT.

A single count supports this clone. The chain is built from TRBV6-5 and TRBJ1-1; D not resolved. V lost 7 bases and J lost 7, with 19 bases in between. Germline V gene lookup returns CDR1 MNHEY and CDR2 SVGAGI. The CDR3 is made up of 14 amino acids. CDR3 nucleotides: TGTGCCAGCACCAAAAGAGTCGGAGGAGATGAAGCTTTCTTT. It codes for CASTKRVGGDEAFF.

V gene TRBV9 combines with J gene TRBJ1-2; the D gene is possibly TRBD1 (5 bases). Germline CDR1 is SGDLS and CDR2 is YYNGEE. CDR3 size: 15 residues. V lost 3 bases and J lost 3, with 15 bases in between. The DNA of the CDR3 is TGTGCCAGCAGCGCCGAACCGGGGCCTCACTATGGCTACACCTTC. Its translation is CASSAEPGPHYGYTF.

This clone was seen a few times. The chain carries TRBV5-4 and TRBJ2-7, with D tentatively TRBD1 or TRBD2 (5 bases each). The V end lost 4 bases, the J end lost 6 bases, and 14 bases lay between the germline ends. Germline V gene data show CDR1 as SGHNT and CDR2 as YYREEE (reference sequence). The CDR3 is made up of 13 amino acids. The chain's CDR3 is CASSVTGRGEQYF. The DNA for the CDR3 is TGTGCCAGCAGCGTAACGGGACGCGGCGAGCAGTACTTC.

This chain connects TRBV13 to TRBJ1-1; D gene uncertain. From germline, CDR1 is PRHDT and CDR2 FYEKMQ (reference sequence). V lost 4 bases, J lost 4 bases, and 4 bases lay in between. This CDR3 comprises 11 residues. The CDR3 loop is CASSWGTEAFF. CDR3 nucleotides: TGTGCCAGCAGCTGGGGCACTGAAGCTTTCTTT.

This chain links TRBV7-9 with TRBJ2-5; 7 nucleotides line up with TRBD1. Trimming cost V 6 bases and J 1 base; bases outside gene matches: 5. Germline V lookup: CDR1 SEHNR, CDR2 FQNEAQ (reference sequence). The CDR3 length is 14 residues. The CDR3 DNA is TGTGCCAGCAGGGCAGGGGGTCTCCAAGAGACCCAGTACTTC. It yields the protein CASRAGGLQETQYF.